These 30 T cell receptor beta chains were all obtained from the same sample, sequenced in a study of blood T cell repertoires in COVID-19. Using immunoSEQ multiplex PCR, the repertoire was profiled, and TCRdb retains in-frame clones only, with some absent. The repertoire holds some 17,000 clones, 80% to 90% seen once, with 10% to 15% in the top ten. Input material: peripheral blood. The receptors were sampled from a man aged 55 to 70 with active COVID-19.

This chain joins TRBV11-3 and TRBJ1-2; 8 bases agree with TRBD1. Per germline, CDR1 SGHNT and CDR2 YENEEA. This CDR3 comprises 13 residues. The J segment lost 8 bases and the V segment lost 4 bases, leaving 6 bases of the junction unmatched. CDR3 DNA sequence: TGTGCCAGCAGCTCCCAGGGGGCGCCCGGCTACACCTTC. Its translation: CASSSQGAPGYTF.

The rearrangement joins TRBV5-6 to TRBJ2-3; 7 nucleotides match TRBD1. The CDR3 runs to 16 residues. Unmatched junction bases numbered 6, after V lost 2 bases and J lost 0 bases. Germline CDR1 is SGHDT and CDR2 is YYEEEE. For the CDR3, the DNA is TGTGCCAGCAGCTTATTCAGAGGGGGCAGCACAGATACGCAGTATTTT. Translated: CASSLFRGGSTDTQYF.

V gene TRBV19 combines with J gene TRBJ2-3; D may be TRBD2 (5 bases). Trimming removed 3 bases from V and 2 bases from J, with 12 bases in between. CDR3 length: 15 residues. The V gene's germline CDR1 is LNHDA and CDR2 SQIVND (reference sequence). CDR3 sequence reads: CASSMSEVFTDTQYF. The CDR3 nucleotides are TGTGCCAGTAGTATGTCGGAGGTTTTCACAGATACGCAGTATTTT.

The V gene is TRBV11-3, the J gene TRBJ2-7; no clear D gene. Deletions cut 3 bases from V and 1 base from J, with 4 bases between. This CDR3 is built from 12 residues. Germline CDR1 reads SGHNT; CDR2 reads YENEEA. The CDR3 sequence: CASSFTSYEQYF. The CDR3 DNA is TGTGCCAGCAGCTTTACTTCCTACGAGCAGTACTTC. Full variable domain (remainder filled in from reference TRBV11-3 and TRBJ2-7): EAGVVQSPRYKIIEKKQPVAFWCNPISGHNTLYWYLQNLGQGPELLIRYENEEAVDDSQLPKDRFSAERLKGVDSTLKIQPAELGDSAVYLCASSFTSYEQYFGPGTRLTVT.

There are a few counts of this clone. V is TRBV27 and J is TRBJ2-2; 7 positions agree with TRBD2. V lost 8 bases, J lost 2 bases, and 14 bases stayed unmatched. The CDR3 length is 17 residues. Germline values: CDR1 MNHEY, CDR2 SMNVEV (reference sequence). The CDR3 protein is CASGSQWGGVNTGELFF. The CDR3 DNA reads TGTGCCAGCGGTAGTCAATGGGGGGGAGTTAACACCGGGGAGCTGTTTTTT.

V gene TRBV3-1 (or the pseudogene TRBV3-2) combines with J gene TRBJ1-4, with 8 nucleotides matching TRBD1. CDR1 is LGHDT, CDR2 YNNKEL, per germline (reference sequence). V trimming: 0 bases; J trimming: 7 bases; junction bases outside the gene matches: 4. This CDR3 has 15 amino acids. The CDR3 loop reads CASSQDRGRSEKLFF. Here the CDR3 DNA reads TGTGCCAGCAGCCAAGACAGGGGGCGAAGTGAAAAACTGTTTTTT.

V usage is TRBV19 and J usage is TRBJ1-1; 7 nucleotides match TRBD1. The CDR3 is made up of 14 amino acids. J gave up 4 bases and V 6 bases, and 8 bases lay outside the gene matches. CDR1 LNHDA and CDR2 SQIVND come from the germline V gene (reference sequence). This CDR3 reads CASRGQAFGTEAFF. The CDR3, as DNA: TGTGCCAGTAGAGGACAGGCCTTCGGCACTGAAGCTTTCTTT.

This clone has just a few counts. This rearrangement joins TRBV2 to TRBJ1-6; D remains unclear. V dropped 5 bases and J dropped 14 bases, with 13 bases sitting between them. CDR3 length: 12 amino acids. Germline values: CDR1 SNHLY, CDR2 FYNNEI. Written as DNA, the CDR3 is TGTGCCAGCAGTCACCAGGTTTTGGCCCTCCACTTT. It codes for CASSHQVLALHF.

The chain is built from TRBV19 and TRBJ1-2; 7 bases are shared with TRBD1. This CDR3 has 15 residues. Germline values: CDR1 LNHDA, CDR2 SQIVND (reference sequence). The V segment lost 5 bases and the J segment 6 bases; nucleotides outside the gene matches: 12. In DNA, the CDR3 is TGTGCCAGTAGTCCGCGACGACAGGGCCCTGATGGCTACACCTTC. Amino acid sequence: CASSPRRQGPDGYTF.

This clone was found once. This chain uses TRBV29-1 with TRBJ2-5, with D possibly being TRBD2 (5 bases). There are 13 residues in the CDR3. Per germline, CDR1 SQVTM and CDR2 ANQGSEA. Trimming took 3 bases from V and 1 from J, leaving 9 bases between them. The CDR3 here is CSVDPLVQETQYF. DNA for the CDR3: TGCAGCGTTGATCCACTAGTCCAAGAGACCCAGTACTTC.

This chain joins TRBV14 and TRBJ1-6; D gene uncertain. Trimming took 8 bases from V and 3 from J, leaving 23 bases between them. There are 18 residues in the CDR3. The V gene's germline CDR1 is SGHDN and CDR2 FVKESK. The CDR3 DNA reads as TGTGCCAGCGTCTTCCCCCAACTTCGAGGGAGCTATAATTCACCCCTCCACTTT. This gives the protein CASVFPQLRGSYNSPLHF.

This sequence joins TRBV30 and TRBJ2-1, with D perhaps TRBD1 (6 bases). Trimming shortened V by 0 bases and J by 3 bases, and 6 bases separated the two germline ends. Germline V gives CDR1 GTSNPN, CDR2 SVGIG (reference sequence). CDR3 length: 13 amino acids. The CDR3 sequence is CAWSVGGYNEQFF. CDR3 DNA sequence: TGTGCCTGGAGTGTAGGGGGCTACAATGAGCAGTTCTTC.

The chain couples TRBV19 to TRBJ2-1; TRBD1 is a possible D gene (5 bases). V lost 0 bases to trimming and J lost 9 bases, with 12 bases between them. The CDR3 sequence is 14 residues long. Germline V gives CDR1 LNHDA, CDR2 SQIVND (reference sequence). The CDR3 sequence: CASSIDDPRGEQFF. CDR3 in DNA: TGTGCCAGTAGTATAGACGACCCTAGGGGTGAGCAGTTCTTC.

J is TRBJ1-5 and V is TRBV30, with D uncertain. Germline CDR1 reads GTSNPN; CDR2 reads SVGIG (reference sequence). With 0 bases removed from V and 4 bases from J, the gap between germline ends came to 7 bases. There are 13 residues in the CDR3. This CDR3 is CAWSVRGNQPQHF. The CDR3 bases are TGTGCCTGGAGTGTCCGGGGAAATCAGCCCCAGCATTTT.

The CDR3 nucleotides read TGTGCCAGCAGCTTAGAGAGATTGTCAGATACGCAGTATTTT. Amino acids: CASSLERLSDTQYF. This chain connects TRBV11-2 to TRBJ2-3; the D is unclear. There are 14 residues in the CDR3. V shed 0 bases and J shed 4 bases, with 8 bases lying between them. Germline CDR1 is SGHAT and CDR2 is FQNNGV.

This chain joins TRBV15 and TRBJ1-2; D is unclear. CDR3 size: 13 residues. The V end was cut by 5 bases, the J end by 1 base, with 8 bases between. In germline, CDR1 is LNHNV, CDR2 YYDKDF (reference sequence). CDR3 region: CATSRVSNYGYTF. The CDR3 nucleotides read TGTGCCACCAGCCGGGTCAGTAACTATGGCTACACCTTC.

This clone showed up just a few times. The chain is built from TRBV19 and TRBJ1-5; D is possibly TRBD1 (6 bases). Trimming took 4 bases from V and 5 from J, leaving 12 bases between them. The CDR3 extends over 14 amino acids. CDR1 is LNHDA, CDR2 SQIVND, per germline (reference sequence). The CDR3 region has the DNA TGTGCCAGTAGTACCAGGACAGAGTATCAGCCCCAGCATTTT. Translated: CASSTRTEYQPQHF.

The rearrangement joins TRBV10-3 to TRBJ1-4; perhaps TRBD1 as D (5 bases). Trimming took 8 bases from V and 2 from J, leaving 9 bases between them. CDR1 and CDR2 from the germline V gene are ENHRY and SYGVKD. The CDR3 consists of 13 residues. The CDR3 sequence is CAIGGATNEKLFF. The CDR3 DNA reads TGTGCCATCGGAGGGGCGACTAATGAAAAACTGTTTTTT.

The chain links TRBV6-5 to TRBJ1-5; D call uncertain. Per the germline V gene, CDR1 is MNHEY and CDR2 is SVGAGI. This CDR3 region has 14 residues. The V gene lost 0 bases and the J gene lost 7 bases, with 10 bases spanning the gap. The CDR3 loop is CASSYSTPGQPQHF. CDR3 sequence (DNA): TGTGCCAGCAGTTACTCGACACCGGGGCAGCCCCAGCATTTT.

V is TRBV5-1 and J is TRBJ2-1; 7 nucleotides line up with TRBD1. Germline V gene lookup returns CDR1 SGHRS and CDR2 YFSETQ. The V and J ends lost 6 bases and 2 bases, in that order; junction bases with no gene match: 5. The CDR3 has 14 amino acids. DNA of the CDR3: TGCGCCAGCACACCGGGACAGACCTACAATGAGCAGTTCTTC. Residues: CASTPGQTYNEQFF. Based on the CDR3 plus reference TRBV5-1 and TRBJ2-1, the full variable domain is KAGVTQTPRYLIKTRGQQVTLSCSPISGHRSVSWYQQTPGQGLQFLFEYFSETQRNKGNFPGRFSGRQFSNSRSEMNVSTLELGDSALYLCASTPGQTYNEQFFGPGTRLTVL.

The chain employs TRBV7-9 and TRBJ2-7, with TRBD2 matching over 10 bases. V lost 0 bases and J lost 5; bases outside the gene matches: 7. The CDR3 contains 16 residues. Germline CDR1 reads SEHNR; CDR2 reads FQNEAQ (reference sequence). The CDR3 here is CASSLAAGGPLNEQYF. For the CDR3, the DNA is TGTGCCAGCAGCTTAGCAGCGGGAGGGCCACTAAACGAGCAGTACTTC.

V is TRBV24-1 and J is TRBJ1-5; 8 bases fit TRBD1. The CDR3 runs 15 residues. V lost 4 bases and J lost 8; bases outside the gene matches: 9. Germline values: CDR1 KGHDR, CDR2 SFDVKD. The CDR3 DNA follows: TGTGCCACCAGTGAGTCGGGACAGGTAACGGAGCCCCAGCATTTT. Its protein product is CATSESGQVTEPQHF.

J is TRBJ2-3 and V is TRBV10-1; unclear D gene. CDR1 WNHNN and CDR2 SYGVQD come from the germline V gene (reference sequence). The germline V and J ends were trimmed by 4 bases and 1 base, with 9 bases remaining between them. The CDR3 contains 14 residues. Here the CDR3 reads CASSACVGTDTQYF. The CDR3 coding sequence is TGCGCCAGCAGTGCTTGTGTTGGCACAGATACGCAGTATTTT.

This clone has only one observation. This chain connects TRBV30 to TRBJ2-2, with D tentatively TRBD1 (5 bases). V was shortened by 8 bases and J by 3 bases, with 16 bases between the two germline ends. This CDR3 is built from 14 residues. In germline, CDR1 is GTSNPN, CDR2 SVGIG (reference sequence). The CDR3 reads CAHLGVSDTGELFF. In DNA form, the CDR3 reads TGTGCCCATCTAGGGGTGAGCGACACCGGGGAGCTGTTTTTT.

The V gene is TRBV18, the J gene TRBJ1-1; 7 positions match TRBD1. Germline CDR1 is KGHSH and CDR2 is LQKENI. The CDR3 sequence is 17 residues long. Unmatched junction bases numbered 14, after V lost 6 bases and J lost 1 base. As DNA, the CDR3 is TGTGCCAGCTCGTCGACAGGGATCGGGGCGTGGAACACTGAAGCTTTCTTT. As protein: CASSSTGIGAWNTEAFF.

This clone was detected once. J is TRBJ2-7 and V is TRBV2; the match to TRBD1 covers 9 bases. Germline CDR1 is SNHLY and CDR2 is FYNNEI. The V segment lost 6 bases and the J segment 0 bases; nucleotides outside the gene matches: 6. This CDR3 is 15 amino acids long. The CDR3 sequence is CASSEGQGSSYEQYF. CDR3 nucleotide sequence: TGTGCCAGCAGCGAGGGACAGGGAAGCTCCTACGAGCAGTACTTC.

The J gene is TRBJ2-7, the V gene TRBV9, with D possibly being TRBD2 (6 bases). Germline CDR1 and CDR2: SGDLS and YYNGEE. The CDR3 is 15 amino acids. The V end was cut by 7 bases, the J end by 4 bases, with 21 bases between. Here the CDR3 reads CASGGGAGGVYEQYF. Written as DNA, the CDR3 is TGTGCCAGCGGGGGTGGTGCCGGAGGGGTGTACGAGCAGTACTTC.

The chain recombines TRBV12-1 with TRBJ2-5; the tabulated D call, TRBD1, remains unverified against the DNA. TRBV12-1 represents a pseudogene. The length of the CDR3 is 20 residues. The CDR3 reads CASSKTNQTVAQRGGETQYF. The CDR3 DNA follows: TGTGCCAGCAGCAAGACAAACCAGACAGTAGCCCAGAGAGGGGGAGAGACCCAGTACTTC.

This chain links TRBV25-1 with TRBJ1-2; tentatively, D is TRBD1 (5 bases). The V and J ends lost 6 bases and 8 bases respectively, with 16 bases between them. The CDR3 is 13 residues long. The germline V gene has CDR1 MGHDK and CDR2 SYGVNS. This CDR3 is CASSPRGGTGYTF. CDR3 sequence (DNA): TGTGCCAGCAGCCCAAGGGGAGGGACGGGCTACACCTTC.

This chain links TRBV6-2 or TRBV6-3 with TRBJ2-3, with TRBD2 identical over 9 bases. The CDR3 spans 17 residues. CDR1 is MNHEY and CDR2 is SVGEGT in the germline V gene. J was trimmed by 2 bases and V by 4 bases; bases with no gene match: 10. The CDR3 DNA is TGTGCCAGCAGTTGGCGGGGGGGCCAGCAATTCACAGATACGCAGTATTTT. Translation gives CASSWRGGQQFTDTQYF.